This entry lists 20 T cell receptor delta chains sequenced from one sample in a study of Vδ1+ human thymocytes. Sequences come from RNA converted to cDNA by reverse transcription. The CDR3 regions were amplified by multiplex PCR from V-gene primers to a constant-region primer. TCRdb fed the multiplex PCR reads to CATT. The sample has about 75,000 delta-chain clones, about 30% seen once. These receptors have no identified antigens. Findings of the study overall: Highly polyclonal TRG and TRD repertoires with Gaussian CDR3 length distributions appeared in thymus.

What was sequenced was Vdelta1+ gamma-delta thymocytes from the thymus. As to subset: FACS-sorted CD3+ TCRalphabeta- TCRVdelta1+ TCRVdelta2- thymocytes. These receptors were obtained from a boy younger than two who had congenital heart surgery.

The chain joins TRDV1 to TRDJ1; D may be TRDD3 (6 bases). Looked up from germline, CDR1 is TSWWSYY and CDR2 is QGS. The CDR3 totals 14 residues. The ends were cut back, 3 bases at V and 6 bases at J, with 14 bases in the middle. CDR3 sequence reads: CALGENPGGNKLIF. The CDR3 coding sequence is TGTGCTCTTGGGGAGAACCCAGGGGGGAATAAACTCATCTTT.

Notes on this clone: Other nucleotide sequences from this sample produce the same CDR3. The gene calls are TRDV1 and TRDJ1, with 13 bases lining up with TRDD3. V was pared by 0 bases and J by 3 bases, with 13 bases of the junction left unmatched. Germline lookup yields CDR1 TSWWSYY and CDR2 QGS. This CDR3 region has 20 residues. The CDR3 DNA is TGTGCTCTTGGGGAACTTGTGGCGTACTGGGGGATACGGTCTGCCGATAAACTCATCTTT. Protein sequence: CALGELVAYWGIRSADKLIF.

The V call is TRDV1, the J call TRDJ1, with D perhaps TRDD2 (6 bases). V was clipped by 0 bases and J by 2 bases, with 19 bases between them. CDR3 size: 18 residues. Germline assignment: CDR1 TSWWSYY and CDR2 QGS. The CDR3 sequence is CALGELGSYDRTTDKLIF. DNA of the CDR3: TGTGCTCTTGGGGAACTCGGGTCCTACGACCGTACTACCGATAAACTCATCTTT.

This chain joins TRDV1 and TRDJ1, with 11 bases identical to TRDD3. Germline trimming cut 0 bases from V and 0 bases from J; bases unmatched to any gene: 18. This CDR3 is 22 amino acids long. The V gene's germline CDR1 is TSWWSYY and CDR2 QGS. CDR3 nucleotides: TGTGCTCTTGGGGAACTCCACCTCCTCCCCTGGGGGATACCCGCGTACACCGATAAACTCATCTTT. It is translated as CALGELHLLPWGIPAYTDKLIF.

This clone has a handful of counts. This chain joins TRDV2 and TRDJ1; 7 bases are a match to TRDD3. The CDR3 loop spans 18 amino acids. Germline loops: CDR1 GEAIGNYY, CDR2 EKD. J lost 3 bases, V lost 2 bases, and 17 bases had no gene match. This chain's CDR3 is CACDSDWGERTMADKLIF. In DNA, the CDR3 is TGTGCCTGTGACAGCGACTGGGGAGAGCGAACAATGGCCGATAAACTCATCTTT.

The chain is built from TRDV1 and TRDJ1, with D hard to call. This CDR3 is 20 amino acids long. CDR1 TSWWSYY and CDR2 QGS come from the germline V gene. Trimming cost V 3 bases and J 1 base, with 27 bases left between them. CDR3 in amino acids: CALGDSRPVRAHESTDKLIF. CDR3 coding DNA: TGTGCTCTTGGGGACTCCCGGCCTGTCCGCGCCCACGAGAGCACCGATAAACTCATCTTT.

In its sample, this clone was seen a few times. This rearrangement joins TRDV1 to TRDJ1, with 8 bases matching TRDD3. CDR1 and CDR2 (germline): TSWWSYY, QGS. This CDR3 contains 17 residues. V shed 5 bases, J shed 0 bases, and the junction held 11 bases outside the gene matches. CDR3 region: CALGTPLGDSYTDKLIF. For the CDR3, the DNA is TGTGCTCTTGGGACTCCCCTGGGGGACTCGTACACCGATAAACTCATCTTT.

This clone was observed a few times. This chain uses TRDV1 with TRDJ1; no clear D. Trimming took off 0 bases at V and 2 bases at J, with 19 bases between the two ends. The CDR3 covers 18 residues. Germline CDR1 reads TSWWSYY; CDR2 reads QGS. For the CDR3, the DNA is TGTGCTCTTGGGGAACTAGATCCCTCGGAAAGGTTTACCGATAAACTCATCTTT. This sequence encodes CALGELDPSERFTDKLIF.

The chain has TRDV1 and TRDJ1; TRDD3 agrees at 10 bases. V was pared by 2 bases and J by 0 bases, with 24 bases of the junction left unmatched. This CDR3 contains 23 residues. The V gene's germline CDR1 is TSWWSYY and CDR2 QGS. In DNA, the CDR3 is TGTGCTCTTGGGGAAAATTACCATCACATGGGGGATACTCTGAAGCTGTACACCGATAAACTCATCTTT. This translates into CALGENYHHMGDTLKLYTDKLIF.

This clone was seen a handful of times. The V gene is TRDV2, the J gene TRDJ1; D gene uncertain. Trimming shortened V by 0 bases and J by 3 bases, and 13 bases separated the two germline ends. The CDR3 covers 15 residues. Germline-derived CDR1 and CDR2 are GEAIGNYY and EKD. CDR3 sequence: CACDTDWVDSDKLIF. The CDR3 bases are TGTGCCTGTGACACCGATTGGGTCGATTCCGATAAACTCATCTTT.

A note on this clone: The junction and the germline gene differ at one end; a read error may be behind it. The sample carries other DNA sequences with the same CDR3. This sequence joins TRDV1 and TRDJ1; 12 nucleotides align to TRDD3. The CDR3 spans 18 residues. Germline CDR1 is TSWWSYY and CDR2 is QGS. The CDR3 DNA is TGTGCTCTTGGGGAAGCTCCTGGGGGATACGCGTACACGGATAAACTCATCTTT. Translated: CALGEAPGGYAYTDKLIF.

About this clone itself: An end of the junction does not agree with germline; a read error may underlie this. Other DNA sequences in the sample encode the same CDR3. V usage is TRDV1 and J usage is TRDJ1; 7 bases line up with TRDD2. Germline V lookup: CDR1 TSWWSYY, CDR2 QGS. The CDR3 extends over 15 amino acids. The CDR3, as DNA: TGTGCTCTTGGGGTCCCTTCCTCCAACACTGATAAACTCATCTTT. It encodes CALGVPSSNTDKLIF.

In its sample, this clone was seen a few times. This chain links TRDV1 with TRDJ1; 11 bases fit TRDD3. CDR1 TSWWSYY and CDR2 QGS come from the germline V gene. The CDR3 loop spans 25 amino acids. V trimming: 1 base; J trimming: 0 bases; junction bases outside the gene matches: 28. In nucleotides, the CDR3 is TGTGCTCTTGGGGAACCCGCCTTCCTACGTTGGATGGGTACTGGGGGATATGAAGACACCGATAAACTCATCTTT. Protein product: CALGEPAFLRWMGTGGYEDTDKLIF.

This clone occurred once. J is TRDJ1 and V is TRDV1; D perhaps matches TRDD2 (7 bases). Per germline, CDR1 TSWWSYY and CDR2 QGS. This CDR3 region has 22 residues. The germline V and J ends were trimmed by 0 bases and 0 bases, with 29 bases remaining between them. CDR3 coding DNA: TGTGCTCTTGGGGAACTAGTATTTATTCCTACGGCCTTCTGGGGATACACCGATAAACTCATCTTT. This translates into CALGELVFIPTAFWGYTDKLIF.

This chain links TRDV2 with TRDJ1; TRDD3 matches at 10 bases. Per germline, CDR1 GEAIGNYY and CDR2 EKD. This CDR3 is built from 14 residues. The V and J ends lost 1 base and 7 bases, in that order; junction bases with no gene match: 5. In DNA form, the CDR3 reads TGTGCCTGTGACACTCGGGGGATACGAGGTAAACTCATCTTT. This encodes CACDTRGIRGKLIF.

The V gene is TRDV1, the J gene TRDJ1, with 8 bases fitting TRDD3. The CDR3 contains 20 residues. The J segment lost 0 bases and the V segment lost 2 bases, leaving 17 bases of the junction unmatched. Looked up from germline, CDR1 is TSWWSYY and CDR2 is QGS. CDR3 coding DNA: TGTGCTCTTGGGGAAGCGTCCTACTGGGGGCTACTTACTTACACCGATAAACTCATCTTT. This translates into CALGEASYWGLLTYTDKLIF.

V and J are TRDV1 and TRDJ1, with TRDD3 matching 10 bases. The CDR3 has 18 amino acids. From germline, CDR1 is TSWWSYY and CDR2 QGS. Losses at the gene ends were 7 bases for V and 0 bases for J; bases not matched to a gene: 14. DNA of the CDR3: TGTGCTCTTGTCGACTCCCTACACTGGGGGATTAACACCGATAAACTCATCTTT. Its translation: CALVDSLHWGINTDKLIF.

This clone occurred a few times. This sequence joins TRDV1 and TRDJ1, with D possibly matching TRDD3 (6 bases). Germline V gene lookup returns CDR1 TSWWSYY and CDR2 QGS. The CDR3 loop spans 17 amino acids. With 6 bases removed from V and 0 bases from J, the gap between germline ends came to 20 bases. This chain's CDR3 is CALGHGGGTSYTDKLIF. In DNA form, the CDR3 reads TGTGCTCTTGGCCACGGGGGGGGGACTTCGTACACCGATAAACTCATCTTT.

This chain links TRDV1 with TRDJ1, with D possibly being TRDD3 (6 bases). Trimming left V 5 bases short and J 1 base short, with 38 bases between. Germline-derived CDR1 and CDR2 are TSWWSYY and QGS. This CDR3 has 23 amino acids. The CDR3 bases are TGTGCTCTTGGGATCCCCAGAAGGTCCTATGCCACACAGCGAGGACTGGGCACCGATAAACTCATCTTT. Protein sequence: CALGIPRRSYATQRGLGTDKLIF.

This clone was detected only a few times. The chain uses TRDV1 and TRDJ1; no definite D call. CDR1 and CDR2 (germline): TSWWSYY, QGS. V was trimmed by 0 bases and J by 3 bases, leaving 17 bases between them. This CDR3 has 17 residues. CDR3: CALGELDQGPGADKLIF. The CDR3 DNA reads as TGTGCTCTTGGGGAACTGGACCAAGGCCCGGGCGCCGATAAACTCATCTTT.